These 9 T cell receptor beta chains came from one sample sequenced in a study of shared clonotypes between healthy human individuals (dated by TCRdb to about 2020). The library was made by the immunoSEQ multiplex PCR assay. As stored in TCRdb, this immuneACCESS dataset retains in-frame rearrangements with V and J assigned. A fraction of the clones does not appear; measured against another copy, unresolved V genes explain less than half of the discrepancy, and the remainder lacks a known reason. This sample is represented by about 2.4 million clones; approximately 94% of them were singletons. The ten largest make up 0.36% of the sample. Sequenced: naive CD4+ T cells from PBMCs. The cell subset or site label here, explained by the study, means: CD45RA+ positively selected. The receptor set was obtained from a young man in good health. Some clones in this sample may be carry-over from other donors' samples.

Concerning this clone: Other DNA sequences in this specimen translate into the identical CDR3. The chain is built from TRBV28 and TRBJ2-1; D perhaps matches TRBD2 (6 bases). Germline V CDR1 and CDR2: MDHEN, SYDVKM. V lost 5 bases to trimming and J lost 0 bases, with 8 bases between them. The CDR3 has 14 residues. The DNA of the CDR3 is TGTGCCAGCAGTCTCGGGGGCTCCTACAATGAGCAGTTCTTC. This translates into CASSLGGSYNEQFF.

As for this clone: Other DNA sequences of this sample code for an identical CDR3. CDR3 sequence reads: CASSLLRGSNQPQHF. The DNA for the CDR3 is TGTGCCAGCAGTTTACTCAGGGGATCCAACCAGCCCCAGCATTTT. The rearrangement links TRBV28 to TRBJ1-5; D possibly corresponds to TRBD1 (6 bases). V was clipped by 2 bases and J by 7 bases, with 15 bases between them. This CDR3 is built from 15 residues. Germline V gene lookup returns CDR1 MDHEN and CDR2 SYDVKM.

The rearrangement uses TRBV28 and TRBJ2-7; the D is unclear. This CDR3 is built from 11 residues. V was shortened by 6 bases and J by 4 bases, with 7 bases between the two germline ends. Germline assignment: CDR1 MDHEN and CDR2 SYDVKM. Written as DNA, the CDR3 is TGTGCCAGCAGCGAGAATTACGAGCAGTACTTC. Its translation: CASSENYEQYF. Supplemented by reference TRBV28 and TRBJ2-7, the full variable domain reads DVKVTQSSRYLVKRTGEKVFLECVQDMDHENMFWYRQDPGLGLRLIYFSYDVKMKEKGDIPEGYSVSREKKERFSLILESASTNQTSMYLCASSENYEQYFGPGTRLTVT.

The chain joins TRBV9 to TRBJ1-4, with TRBD1 matching 10 bases. The V and J ends lost 4 bases and 4 bases, in that order; junction bases with no gene match: 7. Germline assignment: CDR1 SGDLS and CDR2 YYNGEE. The CDR3 loop spans 16 amino acids. For the CDR3, the DNA is TGTGCCAGCAGCCCCGGGACAGGGGACTTTAATGAAAAACTGTTTTTT. It codes for CASSPGTGDFNEKLFF. The full variable domain, rest sourced from reference TRBV9 and TRBJ1-4, is DSGVTQTPKHLITATGQRVTLRCSPRSGDLSVYWYQQSLDQGLQFLIQYYNGEERAKGNILERFSAQQFPDLHSELNLSSLELGDSALYFCASSPGTGDFNEKLFFGSGTQLSVL.

The J gene is TRBJ2-4, the V gene TRBV6-6, with 8 bases fitting TRBD2. This CDR3 comprises 15 residues. Germline loops: CDR1 MNHNY, CDR2 SVGAGI (reference sequence). The junction had 6 bases not matched to a gene; V was cut back by 0 bases and J by 8 bases. The CDR3 sequence is CASSYSGRRGDIQYF. The CDR3 DNA reads TGTGCCAGCAGTTACTCTGGGCGGCGGGGGGACATTCAGTACTTC.

The gene calls are TRBV7-3 and TRBJ2-1; 12 nucleotides align to TRBD2. The CDR3 extends over 15 amino acids. CDR1 SGHTA and CDR2 FQGTGA come from the germline V gene. V was clipped by 5 bases and J by 8 bases; unmatched bases: 7. The DNA of the CDR3 is TGTGCCAGCAGCGACGGACTAGCGGGAAGCGATGAGCAGTTCTTC. It encodes CASSDGLAGSDEQFF. The whole variable domain, filled in from reference TRBV7-3 and TRBJ2-1, reads GAGVSQTPSNKVTEKGKYVELRCDPISGHTALYWYRQSLGQGPEFLIYFQGTGAADDSGLPNDRFFAVRPEGSVSTLKIQRTERGDSAVYLCASSDGLAGSDEQFFGPGTRLTVL.

The chain carries TRBV5-8 and TRBJ1-2; D uncertain. This CDR3 contains 10 residues. Trimming shortened V by 6 bases and J by 8 bases, and 8 bases separated the two germline ends. Looked up from germline, CDR1 is SGHTS and CDR2 is YDEGEE. CDR3 in amino acids: CASTRRGYTF. The CDR3 bases are TGTGCCAGCACCCGCAGGGGCTACACCTTC.

The genes are TRBV7-3 and TRBJ2-3; D gene ambiguous. The V and J ends lost 1 base and 2 bases respectively, with 7 bases between them. This CDR3 comprises 14 residues. The germline CDR1 and CDR2 sequences are SGHTA and FQGTGA. The CDR3 DNA is TGTGCCAGCAGCTTAAGGCCTCTCACAGATACGCAGTATTTT. Translating it yields CASSLRPLTDTQYF.

V gene TRBV18 combines with J gene TRBJ2-3; 14 nucleotides line up with TRBD2. Germline trimming cut 6 bases from V and 4 bases from J; bases unmatched to any gene: 15. This CDR3 comprises 19 residues. Germline CDR1 and CDR2: KGHSH and LQKENI. The CDR3 is CASSRRGLAGGNQPDTQYF. In DNA form, the CDR3 reads TGTGCCAGCTCTCGAAGAGGACTAGCGGGAGGCAATCAACCAGATACGCAGTATTTT.